The T cell receptor beta chain described here comes from a study of blood T cell repertoires in COVID-19. Study details: Whether acute or convalescent, the COVID-19 samples came from the United States, Italy and Spain.

In the original workflow: Estimation of nucleated cell counts was performed using reference gene primer amplification. This table comes from immunoSEQ multiplex PCR, and its TCRdb copy is limited to in-frame clones, with some not included. From that table come the V and J calls and clone size; the DNA was used to work out D and trimming. The table has over 200,000 clones, 87% seen once. This CDR3 region has 17 residues. The chain recombines TRBV21-1 with TRBJ1-2; TRBD1, the table's D call, was not compared with the DNA. TRBV21-1 is classified as a pseudogene. The specimen was peripheral blood. The receptor was isolated from a young woman who had recovered from COVID-19. The DNA of the CDR3 is TGTGCCAGCAGCAAAAAAAGTCCTGGTATAGGGGACTATGGCTACACCTTC. It translates to CASSKKSPGIGDYGYTF.